This TCR beta chain was recovered during a study of OX40 agonist ivuxolimab in advanced cancers. Study findings and constraints: Clones of CD4+ and CD8+ blood T cells grew by week 6 at doses of 0.1 to 3.0 mg/kg.

TCRdb's table, derived via immunoSEQ multiplex PCR, lists solely in-frame clones and lacks some. The sample carries around 64,000 clones, around 88% recorded once. Between the trimmed V and J ends, which lost 5 bases and 0 bases, there was a span of 14 bases. Germline V lookup: CDR1 LNHDA, CDR2 SQIVND (reference sequence). The CDR3 is 16 amino acids. A word on this clone: Antigen unknown.

The sequence was collected from an adult with an advanced solid tumor such as melanoma, head and neck, liver or kidney cancer. Sequenced here: CD4+ or CD8+ T cells sorted from blood, sampled in a trial of the OX40 agonist ivuxolimab. The genes are TRBV19 and TRBJ1-5, with D perhaps matching TRBD1 (6 bases). The CDR3: CASSSRTVYSNQPQHF. The DNA for the CDR3 is TGTGCCAGTAGTTCCCGGACAGTCTATAGCAATCAGCCCCAGCATTTT.